The next 6 T cell receptor beta chains were all read from a single sample in a study of response to subunit inactivated influenza vaccine. Using its own MiXCR run on the RT-PCR reads, TCRdb lists one record per CDR3 protein. Altogether more than 600,000 distinct CDR3 sequences are present, about 18% being singletons, with the ten largest covering 9.5% to 13%. The sample was PBMCs from blood, taken about 5 days after vaccination. These TCRs come from a man aged 50-59 years who received an inactivated influenza vaccine.

This clonotype was detected only a few times. The CDR3 sequence: CASSDFGTSLYEQYF. The CDR3 DNA reads TGCGCCAGCAGTGATTTCGGGACAAGTCTCTACGAGCAGTACTTC. The gene calls are TRBV10-1 and TRBJ2-7; a weak D match, TRBD1 (6 bases). This CDR3 is built from 15 residues. The V and J ends lost 3 bases and 3 bases respectively, with 15 bases between them. CDR1 and CDR2 (germline): WNHNN, SYGVQD (reference sequence).

The chain is built from TRBV7-9 and TRBJ2-1, with 7 bases identical to TRBD2. Germline CDR1 reads SEHNR; CDR2 reads FQNEAQ (reference sequence). The CDR3 runs 15 residues. Trimming took 3 bases from V and 4 from J; bases not matched to a gene: 6. The CDR3 coding sequence is TGTGCCAGCAGCTTTATGAGCGGGGTATACAATGAGCAGTTCTTC. It encodes CASSFMSGVYNEQFF.

In its sample, this clonotype was seen a few times. The chain employs TRBV5-5 and TRBJ2-5, with D perhaps TRBD1 or TRBD2 (5 bases each). The CDR3 runs 15 residues. V was cut by 5 bases and J by 2 bases, with 16 bases left in between. The germline CDR1 and CDR2 sequences are SGHKS and YYEKEE (reference sequence). The CDR3 nucleotides are TGTGCCAGCAGTCATAGGGACCTGGGGCAAGAGACCCAGTACTTC. Translating gives CASSHRDLGQETQYF.

This chain joins TRBV6-1 and TRBJ2-2, with no clear D. Germline V gene data show CDR1 as MNHNS and CDR2 as SASEGT. The V end lost 6 bases, the J end lost 1 base, and 9 bases lay between the germline ends. The CDR3 sequence is 14 residues long. The CDR3 sequence: CASSRARNTGELFF. Written as DNA, the CDR3 is TGTGCCAGCAGCCGGGCCCGGAACACCGGGGAGCTGTTTTTT.

This clonotype was seen at least ten times. V and J are TRBV20-1 and TRBJ2-7; D call uncertain. Germline CDR1 DFQATT, CDR2 SNEGSKA (reference sequence). This CDR3 spans 11 amino acids. The V gene lost 3 bases and the J gene lost 4 bases, with 7 bases spanning the gap. CDR3 sequence reads: CSASPQYEQYF. CDR3 nucleotide sequence: TGCAGTGCTAGTCCGCAGTACGAGCAGTACTTC.

Points on this clonotype: This could be a read error, since a much larger clone is one nucleotide away. This chain links TRBV10-3 with TRBJ2-1, with 7 positions matching TRBD1. J lost 1 base, V lost 3 bases, and 0 bases had no gene match. The CDR3 loop spans 14 amino acids. Germline CDR1 and CDR2: ENHRY and SYGVKD. CDR3 protein: CAISEQGSYNEQFF. The DNA of the CDR3 is TGTGCCATCAGTGAACAGGGGTCCTACAATGAGCAGTTCTTC.